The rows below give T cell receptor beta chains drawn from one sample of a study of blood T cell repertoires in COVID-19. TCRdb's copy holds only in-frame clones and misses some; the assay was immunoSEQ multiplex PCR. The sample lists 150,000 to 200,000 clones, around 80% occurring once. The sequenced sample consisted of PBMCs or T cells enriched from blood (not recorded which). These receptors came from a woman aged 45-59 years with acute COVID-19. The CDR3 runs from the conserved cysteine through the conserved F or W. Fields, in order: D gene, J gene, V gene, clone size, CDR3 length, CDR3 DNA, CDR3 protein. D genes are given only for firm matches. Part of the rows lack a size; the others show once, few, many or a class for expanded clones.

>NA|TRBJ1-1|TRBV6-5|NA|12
TGTGCCAGCAGCCAGATGAACACTGAAGCTTTCTTT
CASSQMNTEAFF
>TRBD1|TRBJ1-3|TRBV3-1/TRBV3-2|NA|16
TGTGCCAGCAGCCAAGGACCGGGACAGTGGGGAAACACCATATATTTT
CASSQGPGQWGNTIYF
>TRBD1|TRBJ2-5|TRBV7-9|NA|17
TGTGCCAGCGGCCGGTCTCGCTTCGGCAGGGGGCAAGAGACCCAGTACTTC
CASGRSRFGRGQETQYF
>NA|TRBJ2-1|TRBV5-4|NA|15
TGTGCCAGCAGGGGTGGGGGGAACCCCTACAATGAGCAGTTCTTC
CASRGGGNPYNEQFF
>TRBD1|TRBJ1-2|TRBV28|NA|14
TGTGCCAGCAGTCTGCGGACAGGGGGCTATGGCTACACCTTC
CASSLRTGGYGYTF
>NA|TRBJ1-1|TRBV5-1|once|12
TGCGCCAGCAGCGGTGGTACAGTTGAAGCTTTCTTT
CASSGGTVEAFF
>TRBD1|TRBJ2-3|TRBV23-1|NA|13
TGCGCCAGCAGTCATACAGGGGTGAATACGCAGTATTTT
CASSHTGVNTQYF
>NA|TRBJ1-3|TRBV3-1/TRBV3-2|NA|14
TGTGCCAGCAGCCTTGAGGGAAGTGGAAACACCATATATTTT
CASSLEGSGNTIYF
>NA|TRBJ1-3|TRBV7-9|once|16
TGTGCCAGCAGCTTATTTCAGGGGCCGGCTGGAAACACCATATATTTT
CASSLFQGPAGNTIYF
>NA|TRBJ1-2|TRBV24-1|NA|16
TGTGCCACCAGTGACTCCTTGGGGGGGAGTAACTATGGCTACACCTTC
CATSDSLGGSNYGYTF
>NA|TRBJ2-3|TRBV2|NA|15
TGTGCCAGCAGAAGCTCAGGGGCATCCACAGATACGCAGTATTTT
CASRSSGASTDTQYF
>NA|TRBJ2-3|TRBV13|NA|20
TGTGCCAGCAGCAACTCCCTCGGATCTAGAGGTGGCGGACTCACAGATACGCAGTATTTT
CASSNSLGSRGGGLTDTQYF
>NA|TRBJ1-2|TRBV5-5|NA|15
TGTGCCAGCAGCTTGGGTTCCGAGACAGGCCGTGGCTACACCTTC
CASSLGSETGRGYTF
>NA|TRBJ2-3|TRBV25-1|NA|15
TGTGCCAGCAGTGATCGAACGCCGGGGGCAGATACGCAGTATTTT
CASSDRTPGADTQYF
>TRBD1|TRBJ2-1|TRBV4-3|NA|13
TGCGCCAGCAGCCAAGCAAGACAGGGGGGGCAGTTCTTC
CASSQARQGGQFF
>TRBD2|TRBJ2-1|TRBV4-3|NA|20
TGCGCCAGCAGCCAAGGGAATTTGGTCGGGCGGGGGGGCTCCTACAATGAGCAGTTCTTC
CASSQGNLVGRGGSYNEQFF
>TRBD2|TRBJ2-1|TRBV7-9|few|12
TGTGCCAGCCCCGGGGGGGCTAATGAGCAGTTCTTC
CASPGGANEQFF
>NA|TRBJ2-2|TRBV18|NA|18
TGTGCCAGCTCACGTCGGGGTCCCGAAATTTCGAACACCGGGGAGCTGTTTTTT
CASSRRGPEISNTGELFF
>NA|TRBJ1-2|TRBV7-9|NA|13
TGTGCCAGCAGCTTGGACAACAACTATGGCTACACCTTC
CASSLDNNYGYTF
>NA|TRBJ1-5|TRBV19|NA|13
TGTGCCAGTAAGGACACCCTCAATCAGCCCCAGCATTTT
CASKDTLNQPQHF
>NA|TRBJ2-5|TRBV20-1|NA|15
TGCAGTGCTAGTTCGGGGATCGGCGTGGGAGAGACCCAGTACTTC
CSASSGIGVGETQYF
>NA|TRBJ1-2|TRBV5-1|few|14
TGCGCCAGCAGCATGGGTATTGGGGGAGGAGGCTACACCTTC
CASSMGIGGGGYTF
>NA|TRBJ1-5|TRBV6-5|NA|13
TGTGCCAGCAGCCAGGACACAAATCAGCCCCAGCATTTT
CASSQDTNQPQHF
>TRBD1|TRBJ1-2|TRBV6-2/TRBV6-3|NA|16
TGTGCCAGCAGCCCTCACCTACAGGGGAAGGTGCATGGCTACACCTTC
CASSPHLQGKVHGYTF
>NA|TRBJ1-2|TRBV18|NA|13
TGTGCCAGCTCCGTCCGGGGAAGCTATGGCTACACCTTC
CASSVRGSYGYTF
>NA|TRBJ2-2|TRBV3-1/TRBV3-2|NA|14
TGTGCCAGCAGCCACCTCCCGGGCACCGGGGAGCTGTTTTTT
CASSHLPGTGELFF
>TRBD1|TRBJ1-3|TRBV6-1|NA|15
TGTGCCAGCAGTGACCCAGGGGGCACTGGAAACACCATATATTTT
CASSDPGGTGNTIYF
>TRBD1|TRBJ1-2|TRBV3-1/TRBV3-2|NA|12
TGTGCCAGCACCGAGAGGACAGGATTTTACACCTTC
CASTERTGFYTF
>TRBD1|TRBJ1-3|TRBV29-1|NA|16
TGCAGCGTTGAAGAGGGGACAGGTTGGCGTGGAAACACCATATATTTT
CSVEEGTGWRGNTIYF
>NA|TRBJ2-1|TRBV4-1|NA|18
TGCGCCAGCAGCCAGGCTGGAGGACCCCCCCGAGCCTACAATGAGCAGTTCTTC
CASSQAGGPPRAYNEQFF
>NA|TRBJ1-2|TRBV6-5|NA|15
TGTGCCAGCAGATCAAATGCGGAGGTTGACTATGGCTACACCTTC
CASRSNAEVDYGYTF
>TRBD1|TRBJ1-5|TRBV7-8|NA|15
TGTGCCAGCAGCTCCGCGACAGGGACCTATCAGCCCCAGCATTTT
CASSSATGTYQPQHF
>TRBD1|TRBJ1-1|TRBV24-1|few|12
TGTGCCACCAGTGCCGGGGACAGGGCCCCTTTCTTT
CATSAGDRAPFF
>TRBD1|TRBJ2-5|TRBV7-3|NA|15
TGTGCCAGCAGCCCGACAGGGGGCCTACAAGAGACCCAGTACTTC
CASSPTGGLQETQYF
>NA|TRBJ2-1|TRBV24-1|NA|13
TGTGCCACCAGGGAGAGCTCCTACAATGAGCAGTTCTTC
CATRESSYNEQFF
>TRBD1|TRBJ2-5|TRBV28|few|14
TGTGCCAGCAGTCCGGGACAGGGCGATCAGACCCAGTACTTC
CASSPGQGDQTQYF
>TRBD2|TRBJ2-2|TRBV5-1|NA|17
TGCGCCAGCAGCCCGCCTCGAGCGGGGGCGAACACCGGGGAGCTGTTTTTT
CASSPPRAGANTGELFF
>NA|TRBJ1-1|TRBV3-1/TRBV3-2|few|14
TGTGCCAGCAGCGTCAGGGGCCAGAACACTGAAGCTTTCTTT
CASSVRGQNTEAFF
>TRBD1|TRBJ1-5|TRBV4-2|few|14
TGTGCCAGCAGCCTGGACAGGGGCAATCAGCCCCAGCATTTT
CASSLDRGNQPQHF
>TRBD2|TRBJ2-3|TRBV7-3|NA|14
TGTGCCAGCAGTCCGGGGGGAAGCACAGATACGCAGTATTTT
CASSPGGSTDTQYF
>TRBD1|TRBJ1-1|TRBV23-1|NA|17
TGCGCCAGCAGTCAAGATTCGGGACAGGGGTTGGACACTGAAGCTTTCTTT
CASSQDSGQGLDTEAFF
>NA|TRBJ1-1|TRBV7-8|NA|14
TGTGCCAGCAGGTCGGAGGTTACGAACACTGAAGCTTTCTTT
CASRSEVTNTEAFF